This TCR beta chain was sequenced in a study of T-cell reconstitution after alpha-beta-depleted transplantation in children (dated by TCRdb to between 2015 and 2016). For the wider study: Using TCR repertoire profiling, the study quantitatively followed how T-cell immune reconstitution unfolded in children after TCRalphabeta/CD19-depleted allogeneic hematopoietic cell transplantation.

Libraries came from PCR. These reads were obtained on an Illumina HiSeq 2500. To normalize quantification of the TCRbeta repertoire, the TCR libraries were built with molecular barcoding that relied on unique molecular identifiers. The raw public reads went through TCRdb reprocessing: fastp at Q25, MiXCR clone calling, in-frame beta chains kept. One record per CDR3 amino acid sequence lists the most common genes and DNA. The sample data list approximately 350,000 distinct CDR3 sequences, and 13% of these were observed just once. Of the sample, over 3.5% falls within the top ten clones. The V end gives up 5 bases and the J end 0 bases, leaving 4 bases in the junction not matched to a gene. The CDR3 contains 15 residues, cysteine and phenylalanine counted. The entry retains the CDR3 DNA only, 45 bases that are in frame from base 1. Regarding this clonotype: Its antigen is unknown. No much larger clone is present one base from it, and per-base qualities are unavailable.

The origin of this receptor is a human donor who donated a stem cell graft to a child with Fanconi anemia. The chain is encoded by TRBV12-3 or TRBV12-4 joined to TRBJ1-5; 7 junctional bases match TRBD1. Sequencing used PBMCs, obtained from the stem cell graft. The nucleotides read TGTGCCAGCAGTCAGACAGGGTATAGCAATCAGCCCCAGCATTTT. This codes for CASSQTGYSNQPQHF.